The T cell receptor beta chain described here comes from a study of blood T cell repertoires in COVID-19. About the research overall: Nucleic acid was either cDNA or gDNA, and it came from T cells, B-cell-depleted T cells, or PBMCs.

The CDR3 consists of 12 residues. Germline V gene lookup returns CDR1 MDHEN and CDR2 SYDVKM. Trimming removed 2 bases from V and 12 bases from J, with 11 bases in between. Original methodology: Cell counts per sample came from amplifying reference gene primers. Some clones are missing from TCRdb's copy, which holds only in-frame ones; the method was immunoSEQ multiplex PCR. Clone size and V and J calls were adopted from that table, with D and trimming inferred from the DNA. The sample includes 210,000 or so clones, about 82% seen only once; the top ten take around 9.3%. The sequence derives from a woman at least 80 years old with acute or convalescent COVID-19. The chain carries TRBV28 and TRBJ2-1; D gene uncertain. The sequenced sample was peripheral blood. The chain's CDR3 is CASSLISAGQFF. The CDR3 DNA reads as TGTGCCAGCAGTTTAATCTCTGCCGGGCAGTTCTTC.